These 26 T cell receptor beta chains originate from one sample sequenced in a study of blood T cell repertoires in COVID-19. The table came from immunoSEQ multiplex PCR; TCRdb's copy has only in-frame clones and leaves some out. The sample yields around 87,000 clones, roughly 90% seen once. Sequencing was done on a sample of peripheral blood. These receptors were obtained from a human donor with active COVID-19. The donor label of this sample is uncertain.

The chain links TRBV27 to TRBJ2-1; TRBD1 is a possible D gene (6 bases). The V gene lost 6 bases and the J gene lost 7 bases, with 10 bases spanning the gap. The CDR3 totals 12 residues. Germline V CDR1 and CDR2: MNHEY, SMNVEV (reference sequence). The CDR3, as DNA: TGTGCCAGCAGGACACAGGGTAATGAGCAGTTCTTC. It codes for CASRTQGNEQFF.

The V and J genes are TRBV2 and TRBJ2-3, with 12 bases fitting TRBD2. CDR3 length: 21 amino acids. CDR1 and CDR2 from the germline V gene are SNHLY and FYNNEI. V lost 2 bases to trimming and J lost 2 bases; unmatched junction nucleotides: 17. The CDR3 DNA is TGTGCCAGCAGTGAATCCATAACTAGCGGGGGGTACTATCCTAACACAGATACGCAGTATTTT. Translated, it gives CASSESITSGGYYPNTDTQYF.

The chain employs TRBV2 and TRBJ1-2, with D hard to call. V was pared by 7 bases and J by 4 bases, with 10 bases between. Germline CDR1 reads SNHLY; CDR2 reads FYNNEI. CDR3 length: 12 residues. The CDR3 region has the DNA TGTGCCAGCATACGGCACAGCTATGGCTACACCTTC. It codes for CASIRHSYGYTF.

CDR3 nucleotides: TGTGCCATCAGTGAGCAACAGGGCCTTAACACCGGGGAGCTGTTTTTT. It translates to CAISEQQGLNTGELFF. V and J are TRBV10-3 and TRBJ2-2, with TRBD1 as a possible D gene (6 bases). V was cut by 2 bases and J by 2 bases, with 12 bases left in between. CDR1 is ENHRY, CDR2 SYGVKD, per germline. The CDR3 sequence is 16 residues long.

This chain uses TRBV6-5 with TRBJ1-1; 7 bases are a match to TRBD1. Unmatched junction bases numbered 8, after V lost 6 bases and J lost 4 bases. Looked up from germline, CDR1 is MNHEY and CDR2 is SVGAGI. The CDR3 is 14 amino acids. This CDR3 reads CASRTDRAGTEAFF. The CDR3 DNA follows: TGTGCCAGCAGAACCGACAGGGCCGGCACTGAAGCTTTCTTT.

This chain joins TRBV4-3 and TRBJ2-3, with 8 positions matching TRBD2. The trim removed 3 bases at V and 1 base at J, leaving 6 bases unmatched. The CDR3 is 16 residues long. Germline V gene data show CDR1 as LGHNA and CDR2 as YSLEER. This CDR3 reads CASSQTRAGGTDTQYF. DNA for the CDR3: TGCGCCAGCAGCCAGACTAGAGCGGGGGGCACAGATACGCAGTATTTT.

The chain joins TRBV24-1 to TRBJ2-1; 10 bases are shared with TRBD2. V trimming: 5 bases; J trimming: 7 bases; junction bases outside the gene matches: 10. The germline V gene has CDR1 KGHDR and CDR2 SFDVKD. The CDR3 runs to 16 residues. Written as DNA, the CDR3 is TGTGCCACCAGTGGGCTAGCGGGGGCCCCTCCGAATGAGCAGTTCTTC. It yields the protein CATSGLAGAPPNEQFF.

The chain is built from TRBV11-2 and TRBJ2-5; 12 nucleotides match TRBD2. Germline CDR1 reads SGHAT; CDR2 reads FQNNGV. V dropped 1 base and J dropped 1; count of bases not matched to a gene: 10. The CDR3 consists of 19 residues. The CDR3 DNA follows: TGTGCCAGCAGCTTAGCCGAGGGAAGACTAGCGGGGGCCCAAGAGACCCAGTACTTC. This codes for CASSLAEGRLAGAQETQYF.

The rearrangement joins TRBV4-3 to TRBJ2-5; maybe TRBD2 (6 bases). The germline CDR1 and CDR2 sequences are LGHNA and YSLEER. This CDR3 is 15 amino acids long. V was cut by 4 bases and J by 1 base, with 13 bases left in between. Written as DNA, the CDR3 is TGCGCCAGCAGCCCCACCCGGGGGATCCAAGAGACCCAGTACTTC. Its protein is CASSPTRGIQETQYF.

The chain couples TRBV4-1 to TRBJ1-6; the match to TRBD1 covers 9 bases. The V gene's germline CDR1 is MGHRA and CDR2 YSYEKL. CDR3 size: 15 residues. J lost 6 bases, V lost 2 bases, and 2 bases had no gene match. The CDR3 coding sequence is TGCGCCAGCAGCCAAATGACAGGGGGTAATTCACCCCTCCACTTT. Translated, it gives CASSQMTGGNSPLHF.

J is TRBJ1-4 and V is TRBV4-3, with D unclear. CDR3 length: 15 residues. The V gene lost 0 bases and the J gene lost 5 bases, with 10 bases spanning the gap. Germline V gene sequence: CDR1 LGHNA, CDR2 YSLEER. CDR3 sequence reads: CASSQESPANEKLFF. In DNA, the CDR3 is TGCGCCAGCAGCCAAGAATCCCCAGCGAATGAAAAACTGTTTTTT.

This clone appeared once. The chain couples TRBV2 to TRBJ1-4, with D perhaps TRBD1 (5 bases). The CDR3 has 11 residues. V shed 7 bases and J shed 8 bases, with 8 bases lying between them. Looked up from germline, CDR1 is SNHLY and CDR2 is FYNNEI. The CDR3 sequence is CASIQGEKLFF. The CDR3 nucleotides are TGTGCCAGCATCCAGGGAGAAAAACTGTTTTTT.

This clone has just a few counts. The chain is built from TRBV6-2 or TRBV6-3 and TRBJ1-5; D might be TRBD1 (6 bases). This CDR3 comprises 13 residues. Germline-derived CDR1 and CDR2 are MNHEY and SVGEGT. Between the trimmed V and J ends, which lost 5 bases and 4 bases, there was a span of 9 bases. DNA for the CDR3: TGTGCCAGCAGTGACCAGGGGAATCAGCCCCAGCATTTT. Translation gives CASSDQGNQPQHF.

This clone was counted a few times. V and J are TRBV2 and TRBJ1-6; TRBD1 matches at 10 bases. The CDR3 has 14 amino acids. Germline trimming cut 4 bases from V and 9 bases from J; bases unmatched to any gene: 3. Per the germline V gene, CDR1 is SNHLY and CDR2 is FYNNEI. The CDR3 here is CASSATGGISPLHF. The CDR3 region has the DNA TGTGCCAGCAGTGCGACAGGGGGCATTTCACCCCTCCACTTT.

The chain joins TRBV6-5 to TRBJ1-1; maybe TRBD1 (6 bases). The CDR3 loop spans 13 amino acids. The germline V and J ends were trimmed by 3 bases and 6 bases, with 11 bases remaining between them. Germline CDR1 is MNHEY and CDR2 is SVGAGI. In nucleotides, the CDR3 is TGTGCCAGCAGTTATTGGACAGAGGCTGAAGCTTTCTTT. The encoded protein is CASSYWTEAEAFF.

The DNA for the CDR3 is TGTGCCAGCTCACCCCAGAACACTGAAGCTTTCTTT. This sequence encodes CASSPQNTEAFF. This chain connects TRBV18 to TRBJ1-1; D is unresolved. In germline, CDR1 is KGHSH, CDR2 LQKENI. This CDR3 has 12 amino acids. V lost 3 bases to trimming and J lost 1 base, with 3 bases between them. Filled out from reference TRBV18 and TRBJ1-1, the complete variable domain reads NAGVMQNPRHLVRRRGQEARLRCSPMKGHSHVYWYRQLPEEGLKFMVYLQKENIIDESGMPKERFSAEFPKEGPSILRIQQVVRGDSAAYFCASSPQNTEAFFGQGTRLTVV.

V and J are TRBV24-1 and TRBJ2-5; TRBD1 might be the D (6 bases). The CDR3 has 15 residues. Trimming pared 10 bases from V and 1 base from J, leaving 18 bases between. From germline, CDR1 is KGHDR and CDR2 SFDVKD. CDR3 residues: CATADSLRGQETQYF. CDR3 DNA: TGTGCCACGGCGGACAGTCTGAGGGGCCAAGAGACCCAGTACTTC.

This clone showed up just a few times. The V gene is TRBV7-9, the J gene TRBJ2-3, with TRBD2 matching 12 bases. Germline CDR1 reads SEHNR; CDR2 reads FQNEAQ (reference sequence). CDR3 length equals 15 residues. Germline trimming cut 0 bases from V and 5 bases from J; bases unmatched to any gene: 0. Here the CDR3 DNA reads TGTGCCAGCAGCTTAGCGACTAGCGGGGGAGATACGCAGTATTTT. Translation: CASSLATSGGDTQYF.

This clone was seen once. The V and J genes are TRBV7-2 and TRBJ2-7; TRBD1 matches 11 bases. Germline assignment: CDR1 SGHTA and CDR2 FQGNSA. This CDR3 spans 14 amino acids. V lost 6 bases, J lost 1 base, and 2 bases stayed unmatched. CDR3 in amino acids: CASRGQGASYEQYF. CDR3 sequence (DNA): TGTGCCAGCAGAGGACAGGGGGCATCCTACGAGCAGTACTTC.

The chain employs TRBV20-1 and TRBJ2-4; TRBD1 is a possible D gene (6 bases). CDR3 length equals 11 residues. Germline V gene data show CDR1 as DFQATT and CDR2 as SNEGSKA (reference sequence). V was pared by 6 bases and J by 8 bases, with 11 bases between. The CDR3 DNA sequence: TGCAGTGCCCCGACAGGTGACATTCAGTACTTC. Protein sequence: CSAPTGDIQYF.

The V gene is TRBV10-3, the J gene TRBJ2-7; 7 positions agree with TRBD1. V shed 9 bases, J shed 3 bases, and the junction held 2 bases outside the gene matches. The CDR3 has 11 residues. Germline V gene lookup returns CDR1 ENHRY and CDR2 SYGVKD. CDR3 DNA sequence: TGTGCCATACGACAGGGCTACGAGCAGTACTTC. It is translated as CAIRQGYEQYF.

The V call is TRBV6-5, the J call TRBJ2-3; perhaps TRBD2 as D (5 bases). The CDR3 contains 13 residues. Germline V gene lookup returns CDR1 MNHEY and CDR2 SVGAGI. V lost 2 bases, J lost 10 bases, and 13 bases lay in between. Here the CDR3 DNA reads TGTGCCAGCAGTTACGAGCGGACCGTACCGCAGTATTTT. As protein: CASSYERTVPQYF.

The V call is TRBV18, the J call TRBJ2-5; TRBD2 might be the D (5 bases). This CDR3 has 16 amino acids. V lost 1 base and J 1 base, leaving 13 bases between the germline ends. The germline CDR1 and CDR2 sequences are KGHSH and LQKENI. CDR3 in DNA: TGTGCCAGCTCACCACTCGCAGGAGGTGCCCAAGAGACCCAGTACTTC. Translating gives CASSPLAGGAQETQYF.

The rearrangement joins TRBV18 to TRBJ2-7, with 8 nucleotides matching TRBD2. Germline loops: CDR1 KGHSH, CDR2 LQKENI. CDR3 length: 13 amino acids. With V trimmed by 11 bases and J by 1 base, 7 bases remained unmatched. The CDR3, as DNA: TGTGCCGGCCGGGAGGGGGGTTCCTACGAGCAGTACTTC. Its translation is CAGREGGSYEQYF.

The chain recombines TRBV28 with TRBJ1-5; the match to TRBD1 covers 10 bases. This CDR3 is built from 16 residues. CDR1 is MDHEN and CDR2 is SYDVKM in the germline V gene. Trimming at V came to 6 bases and at J to 7 bases, leaving 12 bases not matched to a gene. CDR3 sequence: CASSPTGGQGWQPQHF. The DNA of the CDR3 is TGTGCCAGCAGCCCGACAGGGGGCCAAGGATGGCAGCCCCAGCATTTT.

This clone was seen just once. In nucleotides, the CDR3 is TGTGCCAGCAGTGAAGCGGGCTACGAGCAGTACTTC. This gives the protein CASSEAGYEQYF. The chain links TRBV25-1 to TRBJ2-7; tentatively, D is TRBD2 (5 bases). This CDR3 comprises 12 residues. Deletions cut 2 bases from V and 3 bases from J, with 5 bases between. Germline V gene data show CDR1 as MGHDK and CDR2 as SYGVNS.